The next 7 T cell receptor beta chains were all read from a single sample in a study of graft-versus-host responses after intestinal transplantation. Sequencing used immunoSEQ multiplex PCR; TCRdb keeps in-frame clones, though not all of them. The data contain about 120,000 clones, 90% of them singletons. No antigen is known for these receptors. This specimen was unstimulated CD4+ T cells sorted from spleen or lymph node cells, taken before intestinal transplant. All receptors derive from a human donor who received an intestinal transplant.

This chain connects TRBV7-6 to TRBJ2-7; tentative D call: TRBD2 (6 bases). CDR1 and CDR2 (germline): SGHVS, FNYEAQ. The CDR3 contains 13 residues. Trimming took off 5 bases at V and 6 bases at J, with 14 bases between the two ends. The DNA for the CDR3 is TGTGCCAGCAGCCTGGGACCGCGGGGCGAGCAGTACTTC. Translation: CASSLGPRGEQYF.

The rearrangement uses TRBV7-2 and TRBJ1-5; D unresolved. This CDR3 contains 15 residues. The V gene lost 1 base and the J gene lost 0 bases, with 7 bases spanning the gap. The germline gives CDR1 SGHTA, CDR2 FQGNSA. The CDR3 sequence: CASSLGRGSNQPQHF. The CDR3 region has the DNA TGTGCCAGCAGCTTAGGGCGGGGTAGCAATCAGCCCCAGCATTTT.

This chain connects TRBV19 to TRBJ2-1; 9 nucleotides align to TRBD2. The germline CDR1 and CDR2 sequences are LNHDA and SQIVND (reference sequence). The CDR3 is 16 residues long. The V gene end was trimmed by 3 bases and the J gene end by 6 bases; junction bases not matched to a gene: 9. CDR3 DNA: TGTGCCAGTAGTATTGGGGGCGGGAGGGCCGTCAATGAGCAGTTCTTC. Translating gives CASSIGGGRAVNEQFF.

V is TRBV5-1 and J is TRBJ2-3; 10 bases are shared with TRBD1. Germline V lookup: CDR1 SGHRS, CDR2 YFSETQ. The CDR3 has 17 residues. Trimming took 5 bases from V and 4 from J; bases not matched to a gene: 13. The CDR3 DNA sequence: TGCGCCAGCAGGCGCCTAGTTGGGGGACAGGGGCCAGATACGCAGTATTTT. This translates into CASRRLVGGQGPDTQYF.

This chain joins TRBV28 and TRBJ2-7, with 7 nucleotides matching TRBD2. With 5 bases clipped from V and 2 bases from J, the junction kept 9 bases outside the gene matches. The germline CDR1 and CDR2 sequences are MDHEN and SYDVKM. This CDR3 comprises 15 residues. The CDR3 bases are TGTGCCAGCAGTCCCCCCCAGCGGGGTCCCTACGAGCAGTACTTC. Translation gives CASSPPQRGPYEQYF.

The chain combines TRBV30 with TRBJ1-1; no definite D call. V lost 4 bases and J lost 1, with 13 bases in between. Germline V CDR1 and CDR2: GTSNPN, SVGIG (reference sequence). The CDR3 length is 14 residues. The CDR3 sequence is CAWNLDRGNTEAFF. Written as DNA, the CDR3 is TGTGCCTGGAACCTCGACCGAGGGAACACTGAAGCTTTCTTT.

This chain uses TRBV7-2 with TRBJ1-4, with a possible D match to TRBD1 (5 bases). V lost 4 bases, J lost 6 bases, and 15 bases lay in between. This CDR3 contains 15 residues. Germline V gene data show CDR1 as SGHTA and CDR2 as FQGNSA. The CDR3 loop is CASSYNTGTDEKLFF. The DNA for the CDR3 is TGTGCCAGCAGCTATAATACCGGGACTGATGAAAAACTGTTTTTT.